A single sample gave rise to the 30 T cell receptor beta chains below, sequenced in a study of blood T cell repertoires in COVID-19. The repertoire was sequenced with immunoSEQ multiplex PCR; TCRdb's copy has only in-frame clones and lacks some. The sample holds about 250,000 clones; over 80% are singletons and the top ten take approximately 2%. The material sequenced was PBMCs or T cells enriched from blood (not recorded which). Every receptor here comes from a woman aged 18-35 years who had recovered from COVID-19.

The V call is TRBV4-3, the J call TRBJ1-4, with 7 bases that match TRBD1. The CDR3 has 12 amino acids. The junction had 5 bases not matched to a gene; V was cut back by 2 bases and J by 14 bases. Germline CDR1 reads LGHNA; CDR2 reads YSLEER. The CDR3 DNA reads TGCGCCAGCAGCCAACAGGGGGATGAGCTGTTTTTT. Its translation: CASSQQGDELFF.

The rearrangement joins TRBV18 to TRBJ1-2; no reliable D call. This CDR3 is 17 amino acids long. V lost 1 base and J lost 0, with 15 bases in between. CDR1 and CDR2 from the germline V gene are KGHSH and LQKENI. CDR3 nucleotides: TGTGCCAGCTCACCACTAGAGACACCCCGGTCTAACTATGGCTACACCTTC. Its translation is CASSPLETPRSNYGYTF.

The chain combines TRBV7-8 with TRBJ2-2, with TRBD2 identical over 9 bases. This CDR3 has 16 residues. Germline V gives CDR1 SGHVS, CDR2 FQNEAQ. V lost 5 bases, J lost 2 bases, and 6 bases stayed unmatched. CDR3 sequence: CASSPRLAVNTGELFF. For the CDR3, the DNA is TGTGCCAGCAGCCCCAGACTAGCGGTTAACACCGGGGAGCTGTTTTTT.

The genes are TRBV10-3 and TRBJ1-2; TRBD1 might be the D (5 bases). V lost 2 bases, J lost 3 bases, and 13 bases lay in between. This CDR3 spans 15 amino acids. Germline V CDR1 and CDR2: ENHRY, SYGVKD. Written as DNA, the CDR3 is TGTGCCATCAGTGAGGCCACAGCAGGGTACTATGGCTACACCTTC. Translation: CAISEATAGYYGYTF.

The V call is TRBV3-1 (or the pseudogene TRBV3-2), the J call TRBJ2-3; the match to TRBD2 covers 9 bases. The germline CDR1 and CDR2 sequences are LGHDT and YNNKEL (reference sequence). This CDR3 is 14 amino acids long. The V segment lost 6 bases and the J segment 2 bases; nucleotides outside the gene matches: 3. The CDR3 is CASRTSGPTDTQYF. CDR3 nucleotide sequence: TGTGCCAGCAGGACTAGCGGACCCACAGATACGCAGTATTTT.

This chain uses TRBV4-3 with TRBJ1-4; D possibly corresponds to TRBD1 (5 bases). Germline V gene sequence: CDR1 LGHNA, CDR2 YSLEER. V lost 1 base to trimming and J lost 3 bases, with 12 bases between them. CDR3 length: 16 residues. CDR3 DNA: TGCGCCAGCAGCCAAGTTCCGGGGGGGGCTAATGAAAAACTGTTTTTT. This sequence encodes CASSQVPGGANEKLFF.

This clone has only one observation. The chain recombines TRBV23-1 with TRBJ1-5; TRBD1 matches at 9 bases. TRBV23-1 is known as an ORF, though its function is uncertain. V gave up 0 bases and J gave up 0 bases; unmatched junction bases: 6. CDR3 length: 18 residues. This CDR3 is CASSQSRDRDYSNQPQHF. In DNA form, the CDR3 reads TGCGCCAGCAGTCAATCAAGGGACAGGGATTATAGCAATCAGCCCCAGCATTTT.

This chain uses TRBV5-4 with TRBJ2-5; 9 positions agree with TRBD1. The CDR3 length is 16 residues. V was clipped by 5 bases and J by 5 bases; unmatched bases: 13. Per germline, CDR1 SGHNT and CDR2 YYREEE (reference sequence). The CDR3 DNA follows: TGTGCCAGCAGACCTGGCCACAGGGGGCCGGGGGAGACCCAGTACTTC. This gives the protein CASRPGHRGPGETQYF.

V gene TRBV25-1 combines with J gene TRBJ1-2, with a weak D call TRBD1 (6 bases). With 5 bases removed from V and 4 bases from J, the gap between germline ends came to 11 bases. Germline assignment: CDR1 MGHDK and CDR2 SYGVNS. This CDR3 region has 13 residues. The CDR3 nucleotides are TGTGCCAGCAGTCCAGGGGACCCCTATGGCTACACCTTC. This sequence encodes CASSPGDPYGYTF.

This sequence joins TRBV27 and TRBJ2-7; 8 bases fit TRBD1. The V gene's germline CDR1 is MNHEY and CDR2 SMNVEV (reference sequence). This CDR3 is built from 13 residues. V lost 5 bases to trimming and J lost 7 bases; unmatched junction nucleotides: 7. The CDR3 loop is CASSLDRVREQYF. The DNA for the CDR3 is TGTGCCAGCAGTCTGGACAGGGTGCGTGAGCAGTACTTC.

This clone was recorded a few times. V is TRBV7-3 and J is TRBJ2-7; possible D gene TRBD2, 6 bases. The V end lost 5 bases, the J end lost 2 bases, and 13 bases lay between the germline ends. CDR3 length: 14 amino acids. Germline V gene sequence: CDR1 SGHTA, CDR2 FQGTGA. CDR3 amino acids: CASSPSGGTYEQYF. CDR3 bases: TGTGCCAGCAGCCCCTCTGGCGGGACCTACGAGCAGTACTTC.

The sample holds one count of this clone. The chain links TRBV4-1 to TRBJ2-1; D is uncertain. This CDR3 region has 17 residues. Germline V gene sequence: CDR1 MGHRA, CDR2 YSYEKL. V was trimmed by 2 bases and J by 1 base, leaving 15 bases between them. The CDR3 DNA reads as TGCGCCAGCAGCCAATTGGATTTATTAGCTTCCTACAATGAGCAGTTCTTC. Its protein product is CASSQLDLLASYNEQFF.

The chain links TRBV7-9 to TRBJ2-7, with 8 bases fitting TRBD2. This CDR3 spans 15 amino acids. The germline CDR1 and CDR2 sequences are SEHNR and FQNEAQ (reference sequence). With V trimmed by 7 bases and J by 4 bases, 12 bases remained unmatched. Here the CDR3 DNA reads TGTGCCAGCACCATACCGGGACTAGGGTATTACGAGCAGTACTTC. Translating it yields CASTIPGLGYYEQYF. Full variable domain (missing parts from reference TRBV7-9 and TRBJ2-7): DTGVSQNPRHKITKRGQNVTFRCDPISEHNRLYWYRQTLGQGPEFLTYFQNEAQLEKSRLLSDRFSAERPKGSFSTLEIQRTEQGDSAMYLCASTIPGLGYYEQYFGPGTRLTVT.

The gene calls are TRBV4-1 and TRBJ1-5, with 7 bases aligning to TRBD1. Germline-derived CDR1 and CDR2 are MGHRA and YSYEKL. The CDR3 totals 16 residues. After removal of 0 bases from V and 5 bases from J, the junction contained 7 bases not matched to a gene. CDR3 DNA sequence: TGCGCCAGCAGCCAAGATGTGGGGACAGATTATCAGCCCCAGCATTTT. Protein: CASSQDVGTDYQPQHF.

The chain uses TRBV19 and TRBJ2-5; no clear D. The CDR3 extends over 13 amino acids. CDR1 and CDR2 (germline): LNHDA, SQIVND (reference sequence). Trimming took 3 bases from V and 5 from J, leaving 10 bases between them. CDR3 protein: CASSISSQETQYF. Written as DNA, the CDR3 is TGTGCCAGTAGTATTTCGTCTCAGGAGACCCAGTACTTC.

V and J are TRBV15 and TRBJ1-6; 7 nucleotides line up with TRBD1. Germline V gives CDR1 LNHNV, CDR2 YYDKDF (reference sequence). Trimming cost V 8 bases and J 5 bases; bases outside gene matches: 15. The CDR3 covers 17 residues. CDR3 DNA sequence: TGTGCCACCCGACAAGCTGCGGGGGGACAGAATAATTCACCCCTCCACTTT. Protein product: CATRQAAGGQNNSPLHF.

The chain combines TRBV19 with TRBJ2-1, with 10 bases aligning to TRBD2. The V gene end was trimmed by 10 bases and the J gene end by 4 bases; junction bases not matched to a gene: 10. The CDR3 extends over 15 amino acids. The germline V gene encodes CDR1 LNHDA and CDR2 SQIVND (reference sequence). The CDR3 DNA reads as TGTGCCACCACTCCCCCGGGACTAGCGTACAATGAGCAGTTCTTC. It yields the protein CATTPPGLAYNEQFF. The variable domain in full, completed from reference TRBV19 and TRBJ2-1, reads DGGITQSPKYLFRKEGQNVTLSCEQNLNHDAMYWYRQDPGQGLRLIYYSQIVNDFQKGDIAEGYSVSREKKESFPLTVTSAQKNPTAFYLCATTPPGLAYNEQFFGPGTRLTVL.

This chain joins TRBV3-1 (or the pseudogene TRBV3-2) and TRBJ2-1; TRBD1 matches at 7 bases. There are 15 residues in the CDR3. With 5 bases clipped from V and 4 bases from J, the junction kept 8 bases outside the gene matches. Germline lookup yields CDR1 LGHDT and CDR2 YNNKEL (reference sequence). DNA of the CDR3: TGTGCCAGCAGCTTCCGGGACAGACCTTACAATGAGCAGTTCTTC. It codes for CASSFRDRPYNEQFF.

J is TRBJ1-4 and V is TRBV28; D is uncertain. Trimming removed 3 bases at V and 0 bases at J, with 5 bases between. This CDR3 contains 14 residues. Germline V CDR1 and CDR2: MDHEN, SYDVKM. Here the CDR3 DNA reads TGTGCCAGCAGTTTTGGAGCAACTAATGAAAAACTGTTTTTT. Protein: CASSFGATNEKLFF. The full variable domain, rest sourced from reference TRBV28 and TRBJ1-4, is DVKVTQSSRYLVKRTGEKVFLECVQDMDHENMFWYRQDPGLGLRLIYFSYDVKMKEKGDIPEGYSVSREKKERFSLILESASTNQTSMYLCASSFGATNEKLFFGSGTQLSVL.

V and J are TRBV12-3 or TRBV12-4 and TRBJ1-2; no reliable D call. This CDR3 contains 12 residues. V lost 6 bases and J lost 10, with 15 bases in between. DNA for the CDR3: TGTGCCAGCAGCGGGTCACAAGATATCTACACCTTC. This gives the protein CASSGSQDIYTF.

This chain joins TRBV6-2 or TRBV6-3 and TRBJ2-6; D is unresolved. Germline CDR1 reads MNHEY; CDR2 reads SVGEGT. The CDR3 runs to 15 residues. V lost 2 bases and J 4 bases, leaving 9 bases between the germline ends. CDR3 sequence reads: CASSYTSSGANVLTF. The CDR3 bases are TGTGCCAGCAGTTACACAAGTTCGGGGGCCAACGTCCTGACTTTC.

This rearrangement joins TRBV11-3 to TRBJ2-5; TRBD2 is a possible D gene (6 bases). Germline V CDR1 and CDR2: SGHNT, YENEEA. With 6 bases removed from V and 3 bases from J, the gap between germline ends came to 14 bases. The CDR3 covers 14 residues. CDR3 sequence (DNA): TGTGCCAGCAGTTCATTGGCTAGCGAAGAGACCCAGTACTTC. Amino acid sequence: CASSSLASEETQYF.

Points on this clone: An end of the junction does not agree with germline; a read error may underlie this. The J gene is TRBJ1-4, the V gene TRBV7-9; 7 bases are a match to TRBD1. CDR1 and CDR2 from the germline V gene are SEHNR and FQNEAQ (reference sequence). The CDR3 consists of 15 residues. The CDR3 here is CASSSWDRTYEKLFF. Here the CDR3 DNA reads TGTGCCAGCAGCTCTTGGGACAGAACTTATGAAAAACTGTTTTTT.

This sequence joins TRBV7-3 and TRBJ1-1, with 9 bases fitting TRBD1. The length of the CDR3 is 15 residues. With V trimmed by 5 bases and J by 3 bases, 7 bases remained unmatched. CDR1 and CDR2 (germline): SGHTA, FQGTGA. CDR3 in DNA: TGTGCCAGCAGCCCAGGACAGGGGACATACACTGAAGCTTTCTTT. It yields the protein CASSPGQGTYTEAFF.

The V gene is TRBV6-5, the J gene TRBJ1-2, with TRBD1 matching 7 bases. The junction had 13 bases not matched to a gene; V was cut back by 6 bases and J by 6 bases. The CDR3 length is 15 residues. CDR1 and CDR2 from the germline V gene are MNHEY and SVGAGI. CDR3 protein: CASRPVGTAADGYTF. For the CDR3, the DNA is TGTGCCAGCAGGCCTGTTGGGACAGCTGCGGATGGCTACACCTTC.

The CDR3 nucleotides read TGTGCCAGCAGCGTAGGGGCGCAAGGTAATGAAAAACTGTTTTTT. Translating gives CASSVGAQGNEKLFF. This chain joins TRBV9 and TRBJ1-4; D not resolved. The CDR3 has 15 amino acids. Germline V CDR1 and CDR2: SGDLS, YYNGEE. Trimming removed 0 bases from V and 4 bases from J, with 10 bases in between.

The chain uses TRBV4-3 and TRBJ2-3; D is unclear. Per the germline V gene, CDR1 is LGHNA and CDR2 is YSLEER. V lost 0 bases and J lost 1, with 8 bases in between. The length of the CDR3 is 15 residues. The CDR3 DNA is TGCGCCAGCAGCCAAGATTCCGTAGGCACAGATACGCAGTATTTT. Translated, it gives CASSQDSVGTDTQYF.

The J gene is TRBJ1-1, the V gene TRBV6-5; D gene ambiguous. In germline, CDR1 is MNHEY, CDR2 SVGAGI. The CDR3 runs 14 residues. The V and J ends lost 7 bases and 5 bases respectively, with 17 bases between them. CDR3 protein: CASMTKLVGTEAFF. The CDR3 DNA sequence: TGTGCCAGCATGACTAAATTGGTGGGGACTGAAGCTTTCTTT.

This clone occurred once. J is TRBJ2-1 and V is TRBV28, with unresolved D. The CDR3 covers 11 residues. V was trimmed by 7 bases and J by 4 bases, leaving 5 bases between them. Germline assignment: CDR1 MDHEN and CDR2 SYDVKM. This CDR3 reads CASTTYNEQFF. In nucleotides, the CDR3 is TGTGCCAGCACCACTTACAATGAGCAGTTCTTC.

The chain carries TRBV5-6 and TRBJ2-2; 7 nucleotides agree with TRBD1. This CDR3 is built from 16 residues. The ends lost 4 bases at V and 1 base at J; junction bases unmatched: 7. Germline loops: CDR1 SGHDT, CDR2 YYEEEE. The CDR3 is CASSPFRQGNTGELFF. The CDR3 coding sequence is TGTGCCAGCAGCCCGTTTCGACAGGGGAACACCGGGGAGCTGTTTTTT. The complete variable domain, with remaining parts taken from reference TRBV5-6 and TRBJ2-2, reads DAGVTQSPTHLIKTRGQQVTLRCSPKSGHDTVSWYQQALGQGPQFIFQYYEEEERQRGNFPDRFSGHQFPNYSSELNVNALLLGDSALYLCASSPFRQGNTGELFFGEGSRLTVL.